The next 19 T cell receptor beta chains were all read from a single sample in a study of EBV T-cell therapy then PD-1 blockade in nasopharyngeal carcinoma. Clones were read by immunoSEQ multiplex PCR, and TCRdb kept only the in-frame ones, dropping some. Of some 20,000 clones in the sample, approximately 87% are singletons; the top ten hold approximately 30%. Treatment here: AdE1-LMPpoly-expanded autologous EBV-specific T-cell therapy followed by anti-PD-1 nivolumab. Their antigens are not known. Source: CD8+ T cells from blood, taken at approximately day 60 from a patient whose treatment included autologous EBV-specific T cells and nivolumab. The receptors stem from a man in his forties with nasopharyngeal carcinoma.

The gene calls are TRBV6-5 and TRBJ2-7; possible D gene TRBD1, 5 bases. The V and J ends lost 6 bases and 5 bases respectively, with 11 bases between them. Germline CDR1 is MNHEY and CDR2 is SVGAGI. This CDR3 region has 12 residues. CDR3 sequence: CASRGQRNEQYF. CDR3 in DNA: TGTGCCAGCAGGGGGCAACGAAACGAGCAGTACTTC.

The CDR3 sequence: CASGGGGHSNQPQHF. The CDR3 bases are TGTGCCAGCGGGGGGGGAGGACATAGCAATCAGCCCCAGCATTTT. V usage is TRBV27 and J usage is TRBJ1-5, with D possibly matching TRBD1 (5 bases). The CDR3 consists of 15 residues. Trimming stripped 8 bases from V and 0 bases from J, with 14 bases between. Germline V gene sequence: CDR1 MNHEY, CDR2 SMNVEV (reference sequence).

This rearrangement joins TRBV6-2 or TRBV6-3 to TRBJ1-4; D remains ambiguous. Trimming removed 2 bases from V and 7 bases from J, with 11 bases in between. CDR3 length: 14 residues. CDR1 and CDR2 (germline): MNHEY, SVGEGT. CDR3 residues: CASSYVLLGEKLFF. The CDR3 DNA reads as TGTGCCAGCAGTTACGTCCTTCTGGGTGAAAAACTGTTTTTT.

The chain joins TRBV29-1 to TRBJ1-1; D is ambiguous. Trimming cost V 0 bases and J 4 bases, with 9 bases left between them. This CDR3 has 13 residues. The germline V gene encodes CDR1 SQVTM and CDR2 ANQGSEA. The CDR3 DNA follows: TGCAGCGTTGAAGATCTTCGGAGCACTGAAGCTTTCTTT. It is translated as CSVEDLRSTEAFF.

This clone appeared a few times. The chain uses TRBV6-4 and TRBJ2-4, with 9 bases matching TRBD1. The CDR3 covers 13 residues. V was pared by 3 bases and J by 10 bases, with 4 bases of the junction left unmatched. Germline lookup yields CDR1 MRHNA and CDR2 SNTAGT. CDR3: CASSEQGAGIQYF. CDR3 nucleotides: TGTGCCAGCAGTGAACAGGGGGCTGGAATTCAGTACTTC.

This chain connects TRBV9 to TRBJ2-3, with D hard to call. The V and J ends lost 0 bases and 5 bases respectively, with 4 bases between them. Germline CDR1 is SGDLS and CDR2 is YYNGEE. The CDR3 is made up of 12 amino acids. CDR3 sequence reads: CASSVGEDTQYF. The CDR3 DNA sequence: TGTGCCAGCAGCGTAGGAGAAGATACGCAGTATTTT. The full variable domain, in which reference TRBV9 and TRBJ2-3 provide the parts outside the CDR3, is DSGVTQTPKHLITATGQRVTLRCSPRSGDLSVYWYQQSLDQGLQFLIQYYNGEERAKGNILERFSAQQFPDLHSELNLSSLELGDSALYFCASSVGEDTQYFGPGTRLTVL.

The rearrangement uses TRBV28 and TRBJ2-6; TRBD1 or TRBD2 may be the D gene (5 bases each). V dropped 6 bases and J dropped 0 bases, with 21 bases sitting between them. Germline V CDR1 and CDR2: MDHEN, SYDVKM. This CDR3 has 19 residues. CDR3 amino acids: CASRFLNGAAPSGANVLTF. The CDR3, as DNA: TGTGCCAGCAGATTCTTAAACGGGGCCGCGCCCTCTGGGGCCAACGTCCTGACTTTC.

V and J are TRBV6-1 and TRBJ2-7, with 7 bases identical to TRBD1. V lost 0 bases to trimming and J lost 4 bases; unmatched junction nucleotides: 6. CDR3 size: 15 residues. Germline CDR1 reads MNHNS; CDR2 reads SASEGT. The CDR3 reads CASSEATGTAYEQYF. In DNA, the CDR3 is TGTGCCAGCAGTGAAGCAACCGGGACAGCTTACGAGCAGTACTTC.

The rearrangement links TRBV6-2 or TRBV6-3 to TRBJ2-7; D perhaps matches TRBD2 (7 bases). The CDR3 totals 15 residues. The germline V gene has CDR1 MNHEY and CDR2 SVGEGT. Trimming pared 2 bases from V and 6 bases from J, leaving 17 bases between. CDR3 protein: CASSYLPGGLFEQYF. Written as DNA, the CDR3 is TGTGCCAGCAGTTACCTCCCCGGGGGGCTCTTCGAGCAGTACTTC.

This clone has only one observation. The chain has TRBV27 and TRBJ2-1, with D possibly TRBD1 on 6 matching bases. Trimming cost V 4 bases and J 0 bases, with 10 bases left between them. The CDR3 runs to 15 residues. From germline, CDR1 is MNHEY and CDR2 SMNVEV (reference sequence). CDR3 nucleotides: TGTGCCAGCAGTTACCAGGGGAGCTCCTACAATGAGCAGTTCTTC. Translated, it gives CASSYQGSSYNEQFF.

V usage is TRBV2 and J usage is TRBJ1-5; no firm D call. Germline V gene lookup returns CDR1 SNHLY and CDR2 FYNNEI. Trimming took off 3 bases at V and 2 bases at J, with 8 bases between the two ends. This CDR3 has 14 amino acids. Here the CDR3 DNA reads TGTGCCAGCAGTGACATAATCGGCAATCAGCCCCAGCATTTT. Translated: CASSDIIGNQPQHF. Full variable domain (missing parts from reference TRBV2 and TRBJ1-5): EPEVTQTPSHQVTQMGQEVILRCVPISNHLYFYWYRQILGQKVEFLVSFYNNEISEKSEIFDDQFSVERPDGSNFTLKIRSTKLEDSAMYFCASSDIIGNQPQHFGDGTRLSIL.

The chain recombines TRBV10-3 with TRBJ2-1; TRBD2 aligns across 8 bases. V dropped 11 bases and J dropped 4; count of bases not matched to a gene: 7. There are 13 residues in the CDR3. Germline V gives CDR1 ENHRY, CDR2 SYGVKD. The chain's CDR3 is CAARGGGYNEQFF. Here the CDR3 DNA reads TGTGCCGCACGGGGGGGCGGATACAATGAGCAGTTCTTC.

This chain joins TRBV9 and TRBJ2-1; the D gene is possibly TRBD2 (6 bases). Germline V CDR1 and CDR2: SGDLS, YYNGEE. The V gene lost 2 bases and the J gene lost 5 bases, with 14 bases spanning the gap. The CDR3 covers 15 residues. The chain's CDR3 is CASSVRAAGNNEQFF. The CDR3 bases are TGTGCCAGCAGCGTGCGGGCGGCGGGGAACAATGAGCAGTTCTTC.

This chain uses TRBV15 with TRBJ1-2; D may be TRBD1 (6 bases). Germline V gene sequence: CDR1 LNHNV, CDR2 YYDKDF (reference sequence). CDR3 length equals 11 residues. V dropped 7 bases and J dropped 4 bases, with 7 bases sitting between them. The CDR3 sequence: CATKGGYGYTF. The CDR3 DNA is TGTGCCACCAAAGGGGGCTATGGCTACACCTTC. Combining the CDR3 with reference TRBV15 and TRBJ1-2 gives the whole variable domain DAMVIQNPRYQVTQFGKPVTLSCSQTLNHNVMYWYQQKSSQAPKLLFHYYDKDFNNEADTPDNFQSRRPNTSFCFLDIRSPGLGDTAMYLCATKGGYGYTFGSGTRLTVV.

The chain joins TRBV6-1 to TRBJ2-7; possible D gene TRBD2, 5 bases. CDR3 length: 13 amino acids. Germline CDR1 reads MNHNS; CDR2 reads SASEGT. Deletions cut 3 bases from V and 4 bases from J, with 10 bases between. The CDR3 loop reads CASSEDRDYEQYF. CDR3 in DNA: TGTGCCAGCAGTGAGGACCGGGATTACGAGCAGTACTTC.

This chain uses TRBV2 with TRBJ2-7; D may be TRBD2 (5 bases). CDR3 length: 12 amino acids. Germline V CDR1 and CDR2: SNHLY, FYNNEI. Trimming took 3 bases from V and 3 from J, leaving 6 bases between them. The CDR3 coding sequence is TGTGCCAGCAGTGATGAGGGCTACGAGCAGTACTTC. This gives the protein CASSDEGYEQYF. The full variable domain, completed using reference TRBV2 and TRBJ2-7, is EPEVTQTPSHQVTQMGQEVILRCVPISNHLYFYWYRQILGQKVEFLVSFYNNEISEKSEIFDDQFSVERPDGSNFTLKIRSTKLEDSAMYFCASSDEGYEQYFGPGTRLTVT.

This chain connects TRBV7-2 to TRBJ2-4; TRBD2 matches at 7 bases. V was pared by 6 bases and J by 0 bases, with 2 bases of the junction left unmatched. The CDR3 has 14 amino acids. The V gene's germline CDR1 is SGHTA and CDR2 FQGNSA. CDR3 nucleotide sequence: TGTGCCAGCAGGGGGGGGTTAGCCAAAAACATTCAGTACTTC. Encoded protein: CASRGGLAKNIQYF.

This clone was observed a single time. J is TRBJ1-1 and V is TRBV2; no definite D call. The CDR3 covers 14 residues. From germline, CDR1 is SNHLY and CDR2 FYNNEI. V lost 7 bases and J 5 bases, leaving 17 bases between the germline ends. CDR3 residues: CASKSGWMGTEAFF. The CDR3 DNA sequence: TGTGCCAGCAAGTCGGGTTGGATGGGGACTGAAGCTTTCTTT.

The CDR3: CASSQDGVGGGETQYF. CDR3 sequence (DNA): TGTGCCAGCAGCCAAGACGGGGTCGGGGGGGGAGAGACCCAGTACTTC. The chain has TRBV3-1 (or the pseudogene TRBV3-2) and TRBJ2-5, with TRBD2 matching over 8 bases. The CDR3 spans 16 residues. With V trimmed by 0 bases and J by 4 bases, 7 bases remained unmatched. From germline, CDR1 is LGHDT and CDR2 YNNKEL (reference sequence).